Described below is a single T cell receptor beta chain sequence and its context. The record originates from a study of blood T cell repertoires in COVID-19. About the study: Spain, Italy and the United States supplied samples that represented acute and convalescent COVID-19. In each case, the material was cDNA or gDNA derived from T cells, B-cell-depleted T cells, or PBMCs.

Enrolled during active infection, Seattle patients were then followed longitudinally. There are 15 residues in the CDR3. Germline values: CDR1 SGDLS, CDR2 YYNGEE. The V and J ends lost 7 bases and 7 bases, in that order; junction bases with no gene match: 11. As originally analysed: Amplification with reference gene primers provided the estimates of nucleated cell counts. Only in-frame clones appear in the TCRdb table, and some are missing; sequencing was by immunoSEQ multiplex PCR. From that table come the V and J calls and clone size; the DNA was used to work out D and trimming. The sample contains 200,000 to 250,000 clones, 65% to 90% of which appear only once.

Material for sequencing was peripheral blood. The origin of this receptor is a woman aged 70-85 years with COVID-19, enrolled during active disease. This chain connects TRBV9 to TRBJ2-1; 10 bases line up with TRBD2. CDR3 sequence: CASSDGIAGGNEQFF. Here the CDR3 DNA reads TGTGCCAGCTCCGACGGGATAGCGGGAGGTAATGAGCAGTTCTTC.